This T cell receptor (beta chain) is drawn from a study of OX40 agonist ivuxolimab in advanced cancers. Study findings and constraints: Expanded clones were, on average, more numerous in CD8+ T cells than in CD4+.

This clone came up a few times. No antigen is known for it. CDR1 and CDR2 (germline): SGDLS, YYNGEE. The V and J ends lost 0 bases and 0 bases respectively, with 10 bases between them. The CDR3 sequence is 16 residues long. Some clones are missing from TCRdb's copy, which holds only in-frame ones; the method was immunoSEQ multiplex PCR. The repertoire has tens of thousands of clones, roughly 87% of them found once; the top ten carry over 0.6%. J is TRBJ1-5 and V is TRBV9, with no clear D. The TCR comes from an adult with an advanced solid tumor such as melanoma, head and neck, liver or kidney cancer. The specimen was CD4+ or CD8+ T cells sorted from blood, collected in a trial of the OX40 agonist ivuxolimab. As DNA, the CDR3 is TGTGCCAGCAGCGTAGGCGCAGGATATAGCAATCAGCCCCAGCATTTT. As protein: CASSVGAGYSNQPQHF.